A selection of T cell receptor beta chains follows, all from one sample in a study of blood T cell repertoires in COVID-19. The table came from immunoSEQ multiplex PCR; TCRdb's copy has only in-frame clones and leaves some out. Counted here are approximately 230,000 clones, roughly 82% occurring once; the ten biggest clones make up 4.5% to 6%. The sample consisted of peripheral blood. Receptors originate from a woman older than 75 with active or convalescent COVID-19. Both conserved end residues are part of each CDR3.

J gene | V gene | CDR3 protein
TRBJ2-3 | TRBV24-1 | CATSDLPGTGSASSTDTQYF
TRBJ1-2 | TRBV6-1 | CASSEAGGYGYTF
TRBJ2-1 | TRBV18 | CASSPSGTSGSMGNEQFF
TRBJ1-5 | TRBV2 | CASSGERNQPQHF
TRBJ2-7 | TRBV29-1 | CSVASGRLITYEQYF
TRBJ1-3 | TRBV30 | CAWNWGHSGNTIYF
TRBJ2-3 | TRBV10-3 | CAISEQGGSDTQYF
TRBJ1-5 | TRBV10-3 | CAISDRGGQPQHF
TRBJ1-2 | TRBV2 | CASTGRYGYTF
TRBJ1-5 | TRBV19 | CASTQGGGQGSQPQHF
TRBJ1-4 | TRBV7-9 | CASSSPGSSANEKLFF
TRBJ2-5 | TRBV21-1 | CASTQDRQETQYF
TRBJ2-7 | TRBV7-8 | CASSYGTSNHYEQYF
TRBJ1-5 | TRBV4-1 | CASSQGRTQPQHF
TRBJ2-7 | TRBV2 | CASSRQIYEQYF
TRBJ1-2 | TRBV28 | CASRRTLLYGYTF
TRBJ2-1 | TRBV3-1/TRBV3-2 | CASSQLPPSSGRANEQFF
TRBJ2-1 | TRBV2 | CASTQGLEDYNEQFF
TRBJ2-7 | TRBV6-6 | CASSYSSTGVSYEQYF
TRBJ2-3 | TRBV15 | CATSLRLAGAADTQYF
TRBJ2-3 | TRBV5-4 | CASSPAGDRPTSTDTQYF
TRBJ2-7 | TRBV6-6 | CASRLQEVSYEQYF
TRBJ2-3 | TRBV5-4 | CASNPRKNRRTDTQYF
TRBJ2-7 | TRBV2 | CASSPVSSYEQYF
TRBJ2-5 | TRBV3-1/TRBV3-2 | CASSPTSGGAGETQYF
TRBJ1-2 | TRBV5-1 | CATHPTGTGNGYTF
TRBJ2-1 | TRBV24-1 | CATSDSPGQSTVSSSYNEQFF
TRBJ1-1 | TRBV5-1 | CASSPLRTLDEAFF
TRBJ2-2 | TRBV24-1 | CATSVQSGTGITGELFF
TRBJ2-7 | TRBV2 | CASGGALSYEQYF
TRBJ1-1 | TRBV4-2 | CASRAVNTEAFF
TRBJ2-7 | TRBV7-9 | CASSHDRGLAYEQYF
TRBJ2-1 | TRBV28 | CASSYRARGYNEQFF
TRBJ1-1 | TRBV18 | CASSLLITHEAFF
TRBJ2-2 | TRBV5-1 | CASSIRQTLLAGELFF
TRBJ2-7 | TRBV9 | CASSPSALSTYEQYF
TRBJ1-2 | TRBV5-4 | CASSLGVVRGSDGYTF
TRBJ1-1 | TRBV30 | CACGTGYFTEAFF
TRBJ2-7 | TRBV15 | CATSRERQGAYEQYF
TRBJ2-1 | TRBV3-1/TRBV3-2 | CASSQAGVGGEQFF
TRBJ1-2 | TRBV5-4 | CASSVPGQNYGYTF
TRBJ1-1 | TRBV12-3/TRBV12-4 | CASSPTANTEAFF
TRBJ2-7 | TRBV27 | CASSFRGGQGAYEQYF
TRBJ1-2 | TRBV5-6 | CASCWGQEANYGYTF
TRBJ2-5 | TRBV9 | CASSPWDSPRQETQYF